The clone carrying this TCR beta chain occurred a few times. Its specificity is not known. This entry belongs to a study of siplizumab effects on memory and regulatory T cells. The germline V gene encodes CDR1 WSHSY and CDR2 SAAADI. This CDR3 spans 15 amino acids. The V segment lost 0 bases and the J segment 3 bases; nucleotides outside the gene matches: 4. Per sample, around 100,000 TCR templates were assayed. Generated by immunoSEQ multiplex PCR, the TCRdb table keeps only in-frame clones and is missing some. The sample records approximately 65,000 clones, around 80% being singletons. Study results and limitations: Memory cells seemed less diverse than naive T cells, which also seemed major contributors to the alloresponse. Tregs that proliferated in siplizumab cultures did not have their suppressive function confirmed.

The clonotype comes from a human donor in good health. The chain employs TRBV10-2 and TRBJ1-2, with 7 bases aligning to TRBD1. The sequencing sample was made of memory CD4+ T cells sorted from blood. This CDR3 reads CASSESRGRDYGYTF. CDR3 DNA: TGCGCCAGCAGTGAGTCAAGGGGGCGGGACTATGGCTACACCTTC.